The clone carrying this T cell receptor beta chain was seen more than once but under ten times. The antigen remains undetermined. 60 Vbeta and 13 Jbeta primers were used in PCR. TCRdb's table, derived via immunoSEQ multiplex PCR, lists solely in-frame clones and lacks some. The data show some 130,000 clones, nearly 10% seen once. The data were obtained in a study of cytomegalovirus exposure and HLA in healthy donors. Study-level findings and limits: The study put 150 or so TCR beta chains on its list as cytomegalovirus-associated.

Sequenced material: PBMCs. The TCR sequence derives from a man in his fifties in good health and CMV-seronegative.

CDR3 loop: CASSSRRDTQYF. The DNA of the CDR3 is TGTGCCAGCAGTTCACGGAGAGATACGCAGTATTTT. V is TRBV6-6 and J is TRBJ2-3; no definite D call. Germline CDR1 reads MNHNY; CDR2 reads SVGAGI (reference sequence). The CDR3 runs 12 residues. Trimming stripped 4 bases from V and 5 bases from J, with 7 bases between.